The 27 T cell receptor beta chains given below trace back to one sample, sequenced in a study of T cell responses to AZD1222 COVID-19 vaccine. Produced via immunoSEQ multiplex PCR; TCRdb's table is partial and in-frame only. This sample has about 150,000 clones; 85% to 95% occur once, and the top ten carry roughly 2%. Sequencing used peripheral blood, obtained on day 0 of AZD1222 vaccination. Receptors originate from an adult in good health.

V usage is TRBV11-2 and J usage is TRBJ2-3; D tentatively fits TRBD1 or TRBD2 (7 bases each). The CDR3 contains 15 residues. V was cut by 5 bases and J by 3 bases, with 15 bases left in between. Germline V gene lookup returns CDR1 SGHAT and CDR2 FQNNGV. The CDR3 region is CASSPRGGRTDTQYF. The CDR3 DNA is TGTGCCAGCAGCCCCAGGGGGGGCCGGACAGATACGCAGTATTTT.

V is TRBV19 and J is TRBJ1-5, with 7 bases fitting TRBD1. V lost 3 bases to trimming and J lost 0 bases; unmatched junction nucleotides: 11. Germline loops: CDR1 LNHDA, CDR2 SQIVND (reference sequence). This CDR3 comprises 18 residues. CDR3 residues: CASSIRTGFINSNQPQHF. As DNA, the CDR3 is TGTGCCAGTAGTATCAGGACAGGCTTCATTAATAGCAATCAGCCCCAGCATTTT.

The chain links TRBV2 to TRBJ2-2, with unresolved D. The V end was cut by 1 base, the J end by 8 bases, with 8 bases between. CDR1 SNHLY and CDR2 FYNNEI come from the germline V gene. The CDR3 runs to 13 residues. In DNA, the CDR3 is TGTGCCAGCAGTGAAGTCCCCGGAGGGGAGCTGTTTTTT. Its protein is CASSEVPGGELFF.

This clone was recorded once. CDR3 residues: CASSLSPTGGGTEAFF. The CDR3 DNA sequence: TGTGCCAGCAGTTTATCCCCGACAGGGGGTGGCACTGAAGCTTTCTTT. This rearrangement joins TRBV27 to TRBJ1-1, with 9 bases that match TRBD1. Germline V gene lookup returns CDR1 MNHEY and CDR2 SMNVEV (reference sequence). Trimming at V came to 0 bases and at J to 4 bases, leaving 6 bases not matched to a gene. The CDR3 extends over 16 amino acids.

The genes are TRBV5-5 and TRBJ1-1; 7 bases match TRBD1. The CDR3 covers 15 residues. V was pared by 4 bases and J by 4 bases, with 10 bases of the junction left unmatched. CDR1 and CDR2 from the germline V gene are SGHKS and YYEKEE (reference sequence). In DNA form, the CDR3 reads TGTGCCAGCAGCCCCCCCCGGACAGGATCCACTGAAGCTTTCTTT. Its translation is CASSPPRTGSTEAFF.

This chain connects TRBV19 to TRBJ1-1; D gene unclear. V lost 5 bases and J 4 bases, leaving 8 bases between the germline ends. CDR1 LNHDA and CDR2 SQIVND come from the germline V gene (reference sequence). The CDR3 contains 12 residues. The CDR3 sequence: CASSLGFTEAFF. CDR3 nucleotides: TGTGCCAGTAGTCTGGGATTCACTGAAGCTTTCTTT.

V and J are TRBV7-2 and TRBJ1-5; 10 nucleotides align to TRBD1. CDR3 length: 16 residues. From germline, CDR1 is SGHTA and CDR2 FQGNSA. Trimming removed 4 bases from V and 3 bases from J; junction bases left unmatched: 6. This chain's CDR3 is CASSSPGTGDNQPQHF. The CDR3, as DNA: TGTGCCAGCAGCTCGCCAGGGACAGGGGACAATCAGCCCCAGCATTTT.

The sample holds one count of this clone. The chain recombines TRBV4-2 with TRBJ2-5; TRBD2 matches 8 bases. The CDR3 sequence is 14 residues long. V was pared by 1 base and J by 5 bases, with 3 bases of the junction left unmatched. CDR1 and CDR2 from the germline V gene are LGHNA and YNFKEQ. The CDR3 loop reads CASSQAGGAETQYF. CDR3 bases: TGTGCCAGCAGCCAAGCGGGGGGGGCGGAGACCCAGTACTTC.

This clone came up once. The rearrangement joins TRBV4-2 to TRBJ2-3; possibly TRBD1 for D (6 bases). Germline V gene data show CDR1 as LGHNA and CDR2 as YNFKEQ. This CDR3 comprises 17 residues. The V gene lost 4 bases and the J gene lost 4 bases, with 21 bases spanning the gap. CDR3 sequence reads: CASSRSGQTGRADTQYF. In DNA, the CDR3 is TGTGCCAGCAGCCGGTCGGGACAAACGGGTCGTGCAGATACGCAGTATTTT.

A few counts support this clone. The CDR3 nucleotides are TGTGCCAGCTCAACGAACCCCGGGGGGGATATTCAGTACTTC. It specifies CASSTNPGGDIQYF. The rearrangement links TRBV18 to TRBJ2-7; 8 nucleotides align to TRBD2. V shed 5 bases, J shed 10 bases, and the junction held 13 bases outside the gene matches. Germline values: CDR1 KGHSH, CDR2 LQKENI. This CDR3 has 14 amino acids.

This chain joins TRBV7-3 and TRBJ1-1; D not resolved. The V gene's germline CDR1 is SGHTA and CDR2 FQGTGA. The CDR3 has 14 amino acids. V lost 1 base, J lost 6 bases, and 12 bases lay in between. CDR3 loop: CASSLIDNASEAFF. The CDR3 DNA follows: TGTGCCAGCAGCTTAATTGATAATGCCTCTGAAGCTTTCTTT.

The V gene is TRBV9, the J gene TRBJ2-2, with 8 bases lining up with TRBD1. CDR1 is SGDLS and CDR2 is YYNGEE in the germline V gene. This CDR3 has 16 residues. V lost 4 bases to trimming and J lost 5 bases; unmatched junction nucleotides: 10. CDR3 sequence (DNA): TGTGCCAGCAGCTCGACCGGACAGGGCGGTACCGGGGAGCTGTTTTTT. Residues: CASSSTGQGGTGELFF.

The chain recombines TRBV3-1 (or the pseudogene TRBV3-2) with TRBJ2-5; no firm D call. Between the trimmed V and J ends, which lost 3 bases and 1 base, there was a span of 9 bases. This CDR3 is built from 14 residues. Germline V CDR1 and CDR2: LGHDT, YNNKEL (reference sequence). CDR3 residues: CASSHLVAQETQYF. CDR3 in DNA: TGTGCCAGCAGCCATCTGGTGGCCCAAGAGACCCAGTACTTC.

The chain carries TRBV7-9 and TRBJ2-1; a possible D gene is TRBD2 (6 bases). V lost 5 bases, J lost 2 bases, and 10 bases lay in between. CDR3 length: 14 residues. Germline CDR1 SEHNR, CDR2 FQNEAQ (reference sequence). The CDR3 nucleotides are TGTGCCAGCAGCCCAGGGACTCCCTACAATGAGCAGTTCTTC. As protein: CASSPGTPYNEQFF.

The rearrangement links TRBV6-5 to TRBJ2-1; 8 positions agree with TRBD1. V trimming: 0 bases; J trimming: 6 bases; junction bases outside the gene matches: 7. The CDR3 length is 16 residues. Germline values: CDR1 MNHEY, CDR2 SVGAGI. CDR3 sequence reads: CASSYSIGQGVNEQFF. Written as DNA, the CDR3 is TGTGCCAGCAGTTACTCGATCGGACAGGGAGTCAATGAGCAGTTCTTC.

CDR3: CASSEDRGRGNTIYF. In DNA, the CDR3 is TGTGCCAGCAGTGAGGACAGGGGGCGTGGAAACACCATATATTTT. The chain is built from TRBV6-1 and TRBJ1-3, with 11 bases fitting TRBD1. CDR1 and CDR2 (germline): MNHNS, SASEGT. This CDR3 is 15 amino acids long. V shed 3 bases and J 3 bases; nucleotides not matched to a gene: 1.

The chain uses TRBV19 and TRBJ1-1, with 8 bases matching TRBD1. Germline V gives CDR1 LNHDA, CDR2 SQIVND (reference sequence). Trimming removed 4 bases from V and 1 base from J; junction bases left unmatched: 5. This CDR3 has 15 amino acids. The DNA of the CDR3 is TGTGCCAGTAGTACCGACAGGGGAAGGAACACTGAAGCTTTCTTT. It is translated as CASSTDRGRNTEAFF.

The gene calls are TRBV5-6 and TRBJ2-5, with a tentative D call TRBD2 (6 bases). V was shortened by 2 bases and J by 7 bases, with 12 bases between the two germline ends. CDR3 size: 13 residues. Germline V gene data show CDR1 as SGHDT and CDR2 as YYEEEE. The chain's CDR3 is CASSLGRRGTQYF. Here the CDR3 DNA reads TGTGCCAGCAGCTTAGGCAGGAGGGGGACCCAGTACTTC.

V is TRBV27 and J is TRBJ2-7; 9 bases match TRBD1. This CDR3 has 14 amino acids. J gave up 4 bases and V 3 bases, and 4 bases lay outside the gene matches. CDR1 and CDR2 (germline): MNHEY, SMNVEV (reference sequence). CDR3 residues: CASSLGTGLYEQYF. CDR3 nucleotides: TGTGCCAGCAGTTTGGGGACAGGGCTATACGAGCAGTACTTC.

CDR3 sequence reads: CASSFISAGTDTEAFF. CDR3 bases: TGTGCCAGCAGTTTTATATCGGCAGGGACTGACACTGAAGCTTTCTTT. This chain joins TRBV27 and TRBJ1-1; D is perhaps TRBD1 (5 bases). CDR3 length equals 16 residues. V was pared by 3 bases and J by 3 bases, with 17 bases between. Germline CDR1 and CDR2: MNHEY and SMNVEV (reference sequence).

The CDR3 protein is CASSLGRTEAFF. CDR3 sequence (DNA): TGTGCCAGCAGCCTCGGACGGACTGAAGCTTTCTTT. The chain uses TRBV12-3 or TRBV12-4 and TRBJ1-1; no clear D gene. The V end lost 6 bases, the J end lost 5 bases, and 10 bases lay between the germline ends. CDR3 length: 12 residues.

V gene TRBV3-1 (or the pseudogene TRBV3-2) combines with J gene TRBJ1-5, with a tentative D call TRBD1 (5 bases). The germline V gene has CDR1 LGHDT and CDR2 YNNKEL (reference sequence). The CDR3 is 14 amino acids. V was clipped by 1 base and J by 8 bases, with 12 bases between them. CDR3 residues: CASSQGARGEPQHF. The CDR3 coding sequence is TGTGCCAGCAGCCAAGGGGCCCGGGGCGAGCCCCAGCATTTT.

V is TRBV14 and J is TRBJ1-2, with D hard to call. Trimming pared 1 base from V and 4 bases from J, leaving 13 bases between. CDR3 length: 15 amino acids. In germline, CDR1 is SGHDN, CDR2 FVKESK. CDR3 region: CASSQVADYVYGYTF. The CDR3 coding sequence is TGTGCCAGCAGCCAAGTGGCGGATTACGTCTATGGCTACACCTTC.

The rearrangement uses TRBV27 and TRBJ1-1, with D possibly matching TRBD1 (6 bases). The V gene lost 2 bases and the J gene lost 0 bases, with 10 bases spanning the gap. CDR1 and CDR2 (germline): MNHEY, SMNVEV (reference sequence). This CDR3 is built from 15 residues. The CDR3 region has the DNA TGTGCCAGCAGTTTAACAGGGTTGATGAACACTGAAGCTTTCTTT. Its protein product is CASSLTGLMNTEAFF.

The V gene is TRBV6-5, the J gene TRBJ2-7, with 9 bases that match TRBD2. V shed 10 bases, J shed 1 base, and the junction held 11 bases outside the gene matches. CDR3 length: 15 amino acids. Looked up from germline, CDR1 is MNHEY and CDR2 is SVGAGI. The CDR3 region has the DNA TGTGCCACCGCCTTAGGACTAGCGAGATCCTACGAGCAGTACTTC. Translating it yields CATALGLARSYEQYF.

The rearrangement uses TRBV7-9 and TRBJ2-2; D is perhaps TRBD1 (6 bases). The ends were cut back, 0 bases at V and 5 bases at J, with 13 bases in the middle. The CDR3 is made up of 16 amino acids. The germline gives CDR1 SEHNR, CDR2 FQNEAQ (reference sequence). The CDR3 sequence is CASSLAGPTGTGELFF. The DNA for the CDR3 is TGTGCCAGCAGCTTAGCGGGCCCGACAGGAACCGGGGAGCTGTTTTTT.

This chain connects TRBV19 to TRBJ1-5, with D possibly TRBD1 on 5 matching bases. The CDR3 loop spans 13 amino acids. V was trimmed by 9 bases and J by 6 bases, leaving 15 bases between them. Germline CDR1 and CDR2: LNHDA and SQIVND (reference sequence). This CDR3 reads CASDGGVGQPQHF. CDR3 in DNA: TGTGCCAGCGATGGGGGGGTAGGTCAGCCCCAGCATTTT.